The sequence of this T cell receptor (beta chain) was determined in a study of cytomegalovirus exposure and HLA in healthy donors. The repertoire was sequenced with immunoSEQ multiplex PCR; TCRdb's copy has only in-frame clones and lacks some. The table lists 170,000 or so clones, roughly 84% of them singletons, with 2.5% to 3.5% in the top ten. The V end was cut by 7 bases, the J end by 4 bases, with 16 bases between. Germline lookup yields CDR1 SGHRS and CDR2 YFSETQ. The CDR3 length is 14 residues. Sequenced: PBMCs. V usage is TRBV5-1 and J usage is TRBJ2-3; maybe TRBD2 (5 bases). The sequence was collected from a woman aged 18-30 years in good health and CMV-seropositive. The CDR3 sequence is CASGQVGVADTQYF. The CDR3 DNA follows: TGCGCCAGCGGGCAGGTCGGGGTCGCAGATACGCAGTATTTT.